These 4 T cell receptor beta chains came from one sample sequenced in a study of T cells in Graves' hyperthyroidism and ophthalmopathy. The source material, RNA transcripts, was used to amplify TCR beta CDR3 regions. Researchers ran a first-round RT-PCR on the TCR CDR3 using the HTBI primer set. TCRdb re-called the multiplex PCR reads with MiXCR, one entry per CDR3 protein. This sample yields hundreds of thousands of distinct CDR3 sequences, of which around 16% are seen a single time; 3.5% to 4% belongs to the top ten. Material for sequencing was blood. The receptors were gathered from a woman aged 25 to 39 with Graves' hyperthyroidism.

A note on this clonotype: A read error is possible here, since a much larger clone lies one base away. This chain uses TRBV20-1 with TRBJ2-1; D may be TRBD2 (5 bases). The germline CDR1 and CDR2 sequences are DFQATT and SNEGSKA (reference sequence). CDR3 length: 14 residues. The CDR3 bases are TGCAGTGCTGACCTAGCAGATACGTACAATGAGCACTTCTTC. This translates into CSADLADTYNEHFF.

This clonotype was found many times. The chain couples TRBV3-1 to TRBJ2-5; 14 nucleotides match TRBD2. Germline V lookup: CDR1 LGHDT, CDR2 YNNKEL (reference sequence). The CDR3 is 17 amino acids. J was trimmed by 5 bases and V by 1 base; bases with no gene match: 6. The CDR3 DNA is TGTGCCAGCAGCCAAGGACTAGCGGGAGGGCCCCAGGAGACCCAGTACTTC. Its protein is CASSQGLAGGPQETQYF.

The chain is built from TRBV28 and TRBJ2-7; 8 bases agree with TRBD1. This CDR3 has 11 residues. V lost 7 bases and J lost 9; bases outside the gene matches: 5. Germline loops: CDR1 MDHEN, CDR2 SYDVKM. CDR3 nucleotide sequence: TGTGCCAGCACGGACAGGGAGTTGCAGTACTTC. This sequence encodes CASTDRELQYF.

The table lists this clonotype with a few counts. This chain uses TRBV6-1 with TRBJ2-2; 7 bases are a match to TRBD1. The junction had 10 bases not matched to a gene; V was cut back by 7 bases and J by 5 bases. The CDR3 contains 15 residues. Germline V lookup: CDR1 MNHNS, CDR2 SASEGT. CDR3 sequence reads: CASIRDRPRTGELFF. DNA of the CDR3: TGTGCCAGCATCCGGGACAGACCTCGAACCGGGGAGCTGTTTTTT.